This T cell receptor beta chain was profiled in a study of OX40 agonist ivuxolimab in advanced cancers. This CDR3 is 16 amino acids long. The J segment lost 3 bases and the V segment lost 5 bases, leaving 4 bases of the junction unmatched. Per germline, CDR1 SGHAT and CDR2 FQDESV (reference sequence). TCRdb's copy holds only in-frame clones and misses some; the assay was immunoSEQ multiplex PCR. This sample has about 93,000 clones, with 92% found just once. The receptor was derived from an adult with an advanced solid tumor such as melanoma, head and neck, liver or kidney cancer. Sequences were derived from CD4+ or CD8+ T cells sorted from blood, sampled in a trial of the OX40 agonist ivuxolimab. The chain couples TRBV11-1 to TRBJ2-5; 15 nucleotides align to TRBD2. The CDR3 DNA sequence: TGTGCCAGCAGCGCCGGACTAGCGGGAGGGGAAGAGACCCAGTACTTC. Translation gives CASSAGLAGGEETQYF.